The rows below give T cell receptor beta chains drawn from one sample of a study of tumor-infiltrating lymphocytes in localized non-small cell lung cancer. Produced via immunoSEQ multiplex PCR; TCRdb's table is partial and in-frame only. This sample carries about 16,000 clones, about 42% of them seen once, and the ten largest clones take about 16%. The sequenced material came from lung tumor tissue. The source is a human donor with non-small cell lung cancer. The CDR3 runs from the conserved cysteine through the conserved F or W. Each record gives: D gene, clone size, V gene, J gene, CDR3 DNA, CDR3 protein. A D gene is named only where the DNA matches it firmly. A row's size may be missing; if present it is once, few, many or a size class.

>TRBD2|.|TRBV2|TRBJ2-4
TGTGCCAGCAGGGGACTAGCGGGGCCCCTGGGGTCCAAAAACATTCAGTACTTC
CASRGLAGPLGSKNIQYF
>TRBD1|.|TRBV19|TRBJ1-2
TGTGCCAGTAGTTCCACCTTCTCAGGGGGCGGCTATGGCTACACCTTC
CASSSTFSGGGYGYTF
>.|many|TRBV9|TRBJ2-3
TGTGCCAGCAGCGTAGTCCAGGGGAGGTCAGATACGCAGTATTTT
CASSVVQGRSDTQYF
>.|medium-sized|TRBV6-5|TRBJ1-6
TGTGCCAGCAGGCAGGGTGGCTCACCCCTCCACTTT
CASRQGGSPLHF
>.|.|TRBV4-1|TRBJ2-1
TGCGCCAGCAGCCTAACCCCTAGCCAGCAGTTCTTC
CASSLTPSQQFF
>.|few|TRBV6-5|TRBJ2-5
TGTGCCAGCAGCGGGGCGATTGAGACCCAGTACTTC
CASSGAIETQYF
>.|.|TRBV4-3|TRBJ2-7
TGCGCCAGCAGCCAAGATAGGTTGGTGTTCGAGCAGTACTTC
CASSQDRLVFEQYF
>.|few|TRBV6-1|TRBJ1-5
TGTGCCAGCAGTGTATGGGGGGCGGTCAGCAATCAGCCCCAGCATTTT
CASSVWGAVSNQPQHF
>TRBD1|.|TRBV19|TRBJ2-5
TGTGCCAGTAGCTCCCCGGGACAGGGTGAAGAGACCCAGTACTTC
CASSSPGQGEETQYF
>.|.|TRBV15|TRBJ1-5
TGTGCCACCAGCAGAGACGGAAACAATCAGCCCCAGCATTTT
CATSRDGNNQPQHF
>.|once|TRBV19|TRBJ2-1
TGTGCCAGTAGTATCGCCTTGAATGAGCAGTTCTTC
CASSIALNEQFF
>TRBD2|.|TRBV7-3|TRBJ2-5
TGTGCCAGCAGCCATGGGTCGGGGGGGCGGAAGACCCAGTACTTC
CASSHGSGGRKTQYF
>.|.|TRBV7-2|TRBJ1-1
TGTGCCAGCAGCTTAGGTGTGTACGGGAACACTGAAGCTTTCTTT
CASSLGVYGNTEAFF
>.|.|TRBV6-5|TRBJ1-1
TGTGCCAGCAGTTACAGGGTGGAGAACACTGAAGCTTTCTTT
CASSYRVENTEAFF
>TRBD1|once|TRBV7-2|TRBJ2-2
TGTGCCAGCAGCTACCCGGGACAGGTGACCGGGGAGCTGTTTTTT
CASSYPGQVTGELFF
>TRBD1|.|TRBV5-5|TRBJ1-2
TGTGCCAGCAGCTTTGACAGGGACTATGGCTACACCTTC
CASSFDRDYGYTF
>TRBD1|.|TRBV14|TRBJ2-7
TGTGCCAGCAGCCAATTGAAGCCAGGGGGCGCCCCGTACTTC
CASSQLKPGGAPYF
>TRBD1|few|TRBV4-3|TRBJ2-2
TGCGCCAGCAGCCGAGGACAGGGGGGAGTCCCCGGGGAGCTGTTTTTT
CASSRGQGGVPGELFF
>.|.|TRBV5-1|TRBJ2-3
TGCGCCAGCAGCTTGGGGACCGGCACAGATACGCAGTATTTT
CASSLGTGTDTQYF
>TRBD1|few|TRBV4-2|TRBJ1-6
TGTGCCAGCAGCCAAGAGCTAGGACAGGGGATTTCACCCCTCCACTTT
CASSQELGQGISPLHF
>.|few|TRBV4-2|TRBJ2-2
TGTGCCAGCAGCCAAGAAGACAAGTACACCGGGGAGCTGTTTTTT
CASSQEDKYTGELFF
>TRBD1|.|TRBV27|TRBJ2-4
TGTGCCAGCAGACGGACAGGGGGTGACATTCAGTACTTC
CASRRTGGDIQYF
>.|.|TRBV10-3|TRBJ2-7
TGTGCCATCAGTGGCAAAGGCGGGGACTACGAGCAGTACTTC
CAISGKGGDYEQYF
>TRBD1|.|TRBV6-5|TRBJ1-2
TGTGCCAGCAGCTGGGGACAGTTTCACTATGGCTACACCTTC
CASSWGQFHYGYTF
>.|many|TRBV7-2|TRBJ2-2
TGTGCCAGCAGCTTAGAGTCGACGACCACCGGGGAGCTGTTTTTT
CASSLESTTTGELFF
>.|.|TRBV27|TRBJ1-5
TGTGCCAGCAGTTCGCAGGGAAGCGGTCAGCCCCAGCATTTT
CASSSQGSGQPQHF